The sequence of this T cell receptor beta chain was determined in a study of graft-versus-host responses after intestinal transplantation. Study-level findings and limits: Recipient bone marrow held GvH clones, some seen earlier in ileum or blood.

Clones were read by immunoSEQ multiplex PCR, and TCRdb kept only the in-frame ones, dropping some. The data show about 96,000 clones, 80% to 95% seen once. On this clone itself: Antigen specificity is unknown.

Germline V gene data show CDR1 as LNHDA and CDR2 as SQIVND (reference sequence). This CDR3 has 15 residues. The source is a human donor who received an intestinal transplant. The genes are TRBV19 and TRBJ2-5; TRBD1 matches 8 bases. The DNA matches TRBJ2-7 better at its end, which makes the J call doubtful. The material sequenced was unstimulated CD4+ T cells sorted from spleen or lymph node cells, taken before intestinal transplant. CDR3 sequence reads: CASSNPGQASYEQYF. CDR3 sequence (DNA): TGTGCCAGTAGTAACCCGGGACAGGCTTCCTACGAGCAGTACTTC.